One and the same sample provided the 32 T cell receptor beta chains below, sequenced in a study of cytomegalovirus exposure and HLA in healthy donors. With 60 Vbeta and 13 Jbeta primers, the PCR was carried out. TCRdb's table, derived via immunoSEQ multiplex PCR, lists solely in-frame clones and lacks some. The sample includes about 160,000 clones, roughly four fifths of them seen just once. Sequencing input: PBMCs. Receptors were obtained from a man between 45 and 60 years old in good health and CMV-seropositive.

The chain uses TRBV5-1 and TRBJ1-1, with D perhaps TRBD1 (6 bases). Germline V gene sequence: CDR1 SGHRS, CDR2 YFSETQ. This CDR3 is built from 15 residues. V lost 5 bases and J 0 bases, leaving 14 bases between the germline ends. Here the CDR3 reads CASSSGTLMNTEAFF. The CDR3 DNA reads TGCGCCAGCAGTTCGGGGACACTCATGAACACTGAAGCTTTCTTT.

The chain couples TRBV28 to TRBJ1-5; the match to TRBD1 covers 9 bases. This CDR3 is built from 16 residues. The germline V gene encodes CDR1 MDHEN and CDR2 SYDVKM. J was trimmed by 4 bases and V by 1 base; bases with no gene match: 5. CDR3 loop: CASSLFLGTGNQPQHF. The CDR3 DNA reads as TGTGCCAGCAGTTTATTTCTCGGGACAGGGAATCAGCCCCAGCATTTT.

The CDR3 spells CASSWTSGSGNEQYF. CDR3 DNA: TGCGCCAGCAGCTGGACTAGCGGGAGCGGAAACGAGCAGTACTTC. This chain uses TRBV5-1 with TRBJ2-7, with TRBD2 matching 13 bases. Germline V gene sequence: CDR1 SGHRS, CDR2 YFSETQ. The CDR3 spans 15 residues. V dropped 3 bases and J dropped 5; count of bases not matched to a gene: 5.

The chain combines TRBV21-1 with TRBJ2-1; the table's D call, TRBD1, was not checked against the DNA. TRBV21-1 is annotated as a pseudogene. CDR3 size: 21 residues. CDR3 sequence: CASSKTGRCQGARSVGNEQFF. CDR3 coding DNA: TGTGCCAGCAGCAAAACCGGGAGGTGTCAGGGGGCGAGGAGTGTAGGCAATGAGCAGTTCTTC.

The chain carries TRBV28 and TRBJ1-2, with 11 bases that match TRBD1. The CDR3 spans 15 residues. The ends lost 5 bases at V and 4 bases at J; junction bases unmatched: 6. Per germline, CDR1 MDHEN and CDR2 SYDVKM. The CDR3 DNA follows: TGTGCCAGCAGTCTGGGGACAGGGGGACTCTATGGCTACACCTTC. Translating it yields CASSLGTGGLYGYTF.

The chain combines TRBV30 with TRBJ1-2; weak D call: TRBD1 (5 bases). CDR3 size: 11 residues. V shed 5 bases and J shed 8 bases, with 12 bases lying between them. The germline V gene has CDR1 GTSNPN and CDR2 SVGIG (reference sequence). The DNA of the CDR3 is TGTGCCTGGGGGAGCGGGGGAGGCTACACCTTC. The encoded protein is CAWGSGGGYTF.

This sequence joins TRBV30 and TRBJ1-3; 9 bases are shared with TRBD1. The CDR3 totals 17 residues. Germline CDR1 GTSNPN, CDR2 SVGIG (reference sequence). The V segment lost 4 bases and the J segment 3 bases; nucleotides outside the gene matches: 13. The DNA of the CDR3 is TGTGCCTGGACTAGGGGACAGGGATCCCCCCGTGGAAACACCATATATTTT. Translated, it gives CAWTRGQGSPRGNTIYF.

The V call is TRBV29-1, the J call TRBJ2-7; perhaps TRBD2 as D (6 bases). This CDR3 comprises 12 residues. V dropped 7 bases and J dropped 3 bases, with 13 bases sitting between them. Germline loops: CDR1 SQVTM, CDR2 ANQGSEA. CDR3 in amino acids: CSGRDRDYEQYF. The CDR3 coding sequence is TGCAGCGGGAGGGACCGTGACTACGAGCAGTACTTC.

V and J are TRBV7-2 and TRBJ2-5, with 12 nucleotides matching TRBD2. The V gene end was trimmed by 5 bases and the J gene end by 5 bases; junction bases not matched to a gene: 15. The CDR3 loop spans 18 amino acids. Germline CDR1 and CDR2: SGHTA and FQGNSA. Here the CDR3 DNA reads TGTGCCAGCAGCCTACTGCGGGCTAGCGGGGGGGCCGGGGAGACCCAGTACTTC. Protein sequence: CASSLLRASGGAGETQYF.

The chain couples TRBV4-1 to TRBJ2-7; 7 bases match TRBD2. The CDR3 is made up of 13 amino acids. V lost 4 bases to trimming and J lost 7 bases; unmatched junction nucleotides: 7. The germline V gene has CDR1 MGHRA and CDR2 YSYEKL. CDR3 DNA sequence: TGCGCCAGCAGCCTCCGGGGGGTGGGGGAGCAGTACTTC. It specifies CASSLRGVGEQYF.

The CDR3 coding sequence is TGTGCCAGCAGTTACACACAGGGTGAAGCTTTCTTT. This translates into CASSYTQGEAFF. This chain uses TRBV2 with TRBJ1-1; weak D call: TRBD1 (6 bases). Germline-derived CDR1 and CDR2 are SNHLY and FYNNEI. The CDR3 loop spans 12 amino acids. V was clipped by 5 bases and J by 7 bases, with 11 bases between them.

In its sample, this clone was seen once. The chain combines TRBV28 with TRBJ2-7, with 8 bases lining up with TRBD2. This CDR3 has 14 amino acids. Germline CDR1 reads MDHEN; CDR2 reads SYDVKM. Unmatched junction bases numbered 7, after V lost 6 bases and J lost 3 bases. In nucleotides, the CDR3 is TGTGCCAGCAGAAAAAGCGGGAGAGACTACGAGCAGTACTTC. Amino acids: CASRKSGRDYEQYF.

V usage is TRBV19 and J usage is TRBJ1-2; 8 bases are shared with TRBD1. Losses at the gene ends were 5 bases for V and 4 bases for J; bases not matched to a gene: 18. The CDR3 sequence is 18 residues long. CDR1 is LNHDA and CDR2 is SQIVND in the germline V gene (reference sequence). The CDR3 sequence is CASSRSRTGRTVLYGYTF. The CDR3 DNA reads TGTGCCAGTAGTCGTTCACGGACAGGGCGCACCGTACTCTATGGCTACACCTTC.

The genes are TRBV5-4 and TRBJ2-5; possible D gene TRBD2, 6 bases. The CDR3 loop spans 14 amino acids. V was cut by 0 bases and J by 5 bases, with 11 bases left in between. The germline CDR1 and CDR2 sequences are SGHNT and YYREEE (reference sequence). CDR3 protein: CASSLGGRGETQYF. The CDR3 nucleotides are TGTGCCAGCAGCTTGGGGGGCCGGGGGGAGACCCAGTACTTC.

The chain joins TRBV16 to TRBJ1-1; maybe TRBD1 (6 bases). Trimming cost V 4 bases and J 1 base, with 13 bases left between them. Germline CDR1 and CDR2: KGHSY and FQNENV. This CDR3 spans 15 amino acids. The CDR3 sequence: CASSRQGSGNTEAFF. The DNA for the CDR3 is TGTGCCAGCAGCCGTCAGGGGTCTGGGAACACTGAAGCTTTCTTT.

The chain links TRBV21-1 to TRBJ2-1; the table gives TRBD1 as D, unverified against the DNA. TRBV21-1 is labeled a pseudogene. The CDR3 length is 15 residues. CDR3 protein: CASSKEGGQGNEQFF. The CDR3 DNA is TGTGCCAGCAGCAAAGAGGGGGGACAGGGGAATGAGCAGTTCTTC.

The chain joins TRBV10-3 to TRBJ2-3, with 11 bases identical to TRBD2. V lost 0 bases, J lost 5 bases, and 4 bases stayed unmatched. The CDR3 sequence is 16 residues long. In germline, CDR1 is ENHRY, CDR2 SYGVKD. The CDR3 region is CAISESLAGGLDTQYF. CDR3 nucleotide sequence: TGTGCCATCAGTGAGTCCCTAGCGGGAGGCTTAGATACGCAGTATTTT.

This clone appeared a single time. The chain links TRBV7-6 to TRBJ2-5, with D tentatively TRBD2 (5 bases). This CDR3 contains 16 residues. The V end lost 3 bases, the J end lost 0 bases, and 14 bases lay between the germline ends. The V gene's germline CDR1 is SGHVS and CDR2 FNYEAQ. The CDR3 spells CASSFYSGEYQETQYF. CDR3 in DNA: TGTGCCAGCAGCTTCTATAGTGGGGAGTACCAAGAGACCCAGTACTTC. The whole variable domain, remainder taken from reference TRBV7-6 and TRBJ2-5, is GAGVSQSPRYKVTKRGQDVALRCDPISGHVSLYWYRQALGQGPEFLTYFNYEAQQDKSGLPNDRFSAERPEGSISTLTIQRTEQRDSAMYRCASSFYSGEYQETQYFGPGTRLLVL.

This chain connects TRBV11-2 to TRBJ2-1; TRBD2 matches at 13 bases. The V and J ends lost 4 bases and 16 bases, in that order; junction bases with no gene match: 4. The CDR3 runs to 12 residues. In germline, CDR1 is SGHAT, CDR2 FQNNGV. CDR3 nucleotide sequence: TGTGCCAGCAGCTCTTGGACTAGCGGGGGTTTCTTC. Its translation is CASSSWTSGGFF.

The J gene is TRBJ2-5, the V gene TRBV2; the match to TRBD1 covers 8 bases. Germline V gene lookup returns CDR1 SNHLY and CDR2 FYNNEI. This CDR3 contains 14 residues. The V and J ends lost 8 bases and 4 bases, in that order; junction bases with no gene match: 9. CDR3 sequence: CASLEDRVGETQYF. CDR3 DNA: TGTGCCAGCCTGGAGGACAGGGTGGGAGAGACCCAGTACTTC.

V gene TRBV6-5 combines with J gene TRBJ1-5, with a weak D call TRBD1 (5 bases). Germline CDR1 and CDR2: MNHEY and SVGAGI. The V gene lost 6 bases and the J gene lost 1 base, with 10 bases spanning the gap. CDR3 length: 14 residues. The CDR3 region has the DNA TGTGCCAGCAGAACCAGGGTCAGCAATCAGCCCCAGCATTTT. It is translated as CASRTRVSNQPQHF.

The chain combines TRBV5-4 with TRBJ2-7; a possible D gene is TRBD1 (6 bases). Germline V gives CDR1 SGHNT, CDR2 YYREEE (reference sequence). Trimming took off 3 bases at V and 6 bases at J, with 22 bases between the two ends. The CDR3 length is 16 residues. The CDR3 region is CASSSPIGGVVVEQYF. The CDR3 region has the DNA TGTGCCAGCAGCTCCCCTATAGGGGGAGTCGTCGTCGAGCAGTACTTC.

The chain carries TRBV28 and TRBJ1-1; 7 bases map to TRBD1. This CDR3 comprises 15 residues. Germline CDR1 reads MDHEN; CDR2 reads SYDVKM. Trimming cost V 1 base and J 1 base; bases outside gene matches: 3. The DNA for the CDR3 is TGTGCCAGCAGTTTATTGACAGGGAGGAACACTGAAGCTTTCTTT. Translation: CASSLLTGRNTEAFF.

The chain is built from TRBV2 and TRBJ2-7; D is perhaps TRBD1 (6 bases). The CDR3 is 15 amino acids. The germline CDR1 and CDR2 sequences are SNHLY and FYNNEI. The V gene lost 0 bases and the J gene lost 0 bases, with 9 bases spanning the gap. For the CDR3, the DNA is TGTGCCAGCAGTGAAGCGGGGGCACGCTCCTACGAGCAGTACTTC. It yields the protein CASSEAGARSYEQYF.

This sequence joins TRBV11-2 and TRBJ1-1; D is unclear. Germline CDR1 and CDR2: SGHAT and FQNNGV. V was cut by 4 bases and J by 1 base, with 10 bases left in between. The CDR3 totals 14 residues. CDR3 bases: TGTGCCAGCAGCTACCCCCCGGGGAACACTGAAGCTTTCTTT. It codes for CASSYPPGNTEAFF. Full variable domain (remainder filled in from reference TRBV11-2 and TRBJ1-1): EAGVAQSPRYKIIEKRQSVAFWCNPISGHATLYWYQQILGQGPKLLIQFQNNGVVDDSQLPKDRFSAERLKGVDSTLKIQPAKLEDSAVYLCASSYPPGNTEAFFGQGTRLTVV.

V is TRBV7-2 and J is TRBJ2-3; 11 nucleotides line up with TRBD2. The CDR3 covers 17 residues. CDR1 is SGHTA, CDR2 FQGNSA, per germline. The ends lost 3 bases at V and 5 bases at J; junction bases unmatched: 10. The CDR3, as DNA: TGTGCCAGCAGCTTCTTGACTAGCGGGACGCTTGGAGATACGCAGTATTTT. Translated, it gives CASSFLTSGTLGDTQYF.

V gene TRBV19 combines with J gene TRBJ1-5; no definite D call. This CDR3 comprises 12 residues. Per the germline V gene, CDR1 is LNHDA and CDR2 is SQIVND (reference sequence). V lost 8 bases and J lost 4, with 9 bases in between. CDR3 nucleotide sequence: TGTGCCAGTCGGCGGGCGAATCAGCCCCAGCATTTT. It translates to CASRRANQPQHF.

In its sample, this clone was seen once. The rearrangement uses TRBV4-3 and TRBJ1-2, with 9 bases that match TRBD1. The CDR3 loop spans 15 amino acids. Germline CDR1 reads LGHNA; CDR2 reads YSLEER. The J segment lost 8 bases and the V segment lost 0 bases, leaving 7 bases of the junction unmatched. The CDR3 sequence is CASSQDRDRDEGYTF. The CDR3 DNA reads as TGCGCCAGCAGCCAAGACAGGGACAGGGATGAGGGCTACACCTTC.

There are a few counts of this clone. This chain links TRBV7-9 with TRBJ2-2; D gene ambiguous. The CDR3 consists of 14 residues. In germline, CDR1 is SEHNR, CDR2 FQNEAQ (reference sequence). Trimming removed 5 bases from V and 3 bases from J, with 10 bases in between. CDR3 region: CASSPNQYTGELFF. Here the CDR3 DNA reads TGTGCCAGCAGCCCCAATCAGTACACCGGGGAGCTGTTTTTT.

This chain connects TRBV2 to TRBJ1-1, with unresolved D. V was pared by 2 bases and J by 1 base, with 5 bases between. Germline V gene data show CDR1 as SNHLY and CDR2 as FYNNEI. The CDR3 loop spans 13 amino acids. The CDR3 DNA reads TGTGCCAGCAGTGAATTGAGGAACACTGAAGCTTTCTTT. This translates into CASSELRNTEAFF.

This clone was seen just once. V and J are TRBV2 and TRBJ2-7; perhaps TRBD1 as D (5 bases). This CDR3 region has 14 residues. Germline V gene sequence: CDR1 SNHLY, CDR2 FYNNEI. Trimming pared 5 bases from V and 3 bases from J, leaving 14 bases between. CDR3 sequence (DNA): TGTGCCAGCAGTACGGGCAGGGCTAACTACGAGCAGTACTTC. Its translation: CASSTGRANYEQYF.

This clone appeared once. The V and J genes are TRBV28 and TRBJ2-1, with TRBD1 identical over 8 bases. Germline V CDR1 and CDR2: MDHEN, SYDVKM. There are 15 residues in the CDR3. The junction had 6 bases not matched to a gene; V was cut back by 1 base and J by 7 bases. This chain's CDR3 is CASSLSARGRNEQFF. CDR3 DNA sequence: TGTGCCAGCAGTTTATCAGCCAGGGGGCGGAATGAGCAGTTCTTC.